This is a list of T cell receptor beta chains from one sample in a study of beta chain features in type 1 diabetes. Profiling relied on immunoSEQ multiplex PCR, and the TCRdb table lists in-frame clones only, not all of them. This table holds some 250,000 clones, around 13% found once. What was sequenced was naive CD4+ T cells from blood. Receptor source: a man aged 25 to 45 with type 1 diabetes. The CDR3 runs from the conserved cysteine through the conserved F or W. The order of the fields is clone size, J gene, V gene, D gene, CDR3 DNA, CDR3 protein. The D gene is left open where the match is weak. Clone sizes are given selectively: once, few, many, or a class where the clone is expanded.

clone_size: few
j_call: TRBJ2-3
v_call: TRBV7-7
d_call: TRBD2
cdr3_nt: TGTGCTAGCAGCCCAGGACTAGCGGCCACAGATACGCAGTATTTT
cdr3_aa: CASSPGLAATDTQYF

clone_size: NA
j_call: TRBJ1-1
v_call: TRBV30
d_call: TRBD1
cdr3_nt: TGTGCCTGGCAGGGGGAGTCAGGGACTGAAGCTTTCTTT
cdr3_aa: CAWQGESGTEAFF

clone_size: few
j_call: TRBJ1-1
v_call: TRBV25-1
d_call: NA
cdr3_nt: TGTGCCAGCAGTGGGGCAGGGATTGAAGCTTTCTTT
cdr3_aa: CASSGAGIEAFF

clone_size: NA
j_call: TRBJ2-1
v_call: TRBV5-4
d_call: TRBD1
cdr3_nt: TGTGCCAGCAGCTTGGGACAGGGGGACGATGAGCAGTTCTTC
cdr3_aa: CASSLGQGDDEQFF

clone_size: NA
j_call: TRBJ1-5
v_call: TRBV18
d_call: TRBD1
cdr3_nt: TGTGCCAGCTCACCGGATGGACAGGGAATAGGTCAGCCCCAGCATTTT
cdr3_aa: CASSPDGQGIGQPQHF

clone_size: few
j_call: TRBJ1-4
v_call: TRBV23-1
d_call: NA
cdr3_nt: TGCGCCAGCAGTCCAACAAGTGAAAAACTGTTTTTT
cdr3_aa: CASSPTSEKLFF

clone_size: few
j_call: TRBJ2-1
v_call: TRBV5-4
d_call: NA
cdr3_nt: TGTGCCAGCAGCTTGGTACTGACAGCCACTGGTAACGAGCAGTTCTTC
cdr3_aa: CASSLVLTATGNEQFF

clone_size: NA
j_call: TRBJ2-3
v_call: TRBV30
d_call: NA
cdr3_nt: TGTGCCGGGTCACGGGAGTTAGATACGCAGTATTTT
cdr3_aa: CAGSRELDTQYF

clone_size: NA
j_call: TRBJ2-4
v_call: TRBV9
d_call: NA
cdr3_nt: TGTGCCAGCAGCGTAGGGTGGCCGGAGGAAAACATTCAGTACTTC
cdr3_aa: CASSVGWPEENIQYF

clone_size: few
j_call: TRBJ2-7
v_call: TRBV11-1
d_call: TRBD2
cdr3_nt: TGTGCCAGCAGTTGGACTAGCGGAGCCTCCTACGAGCAGTACTTC
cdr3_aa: CASSWTSGASYEQYF

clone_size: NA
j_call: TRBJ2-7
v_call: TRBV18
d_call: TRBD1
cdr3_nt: TGTGCCAGCTCACCACCTAACAGGGGGCAAGAGCAGTACTTC
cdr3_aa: CASSPPNRGQEQYF

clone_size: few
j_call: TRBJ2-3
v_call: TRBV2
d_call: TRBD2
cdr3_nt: TGTGCCAGCAGAGCGGGATCTAGCACAGATACGCAGTATTTT
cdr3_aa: CASRAGSSTDTQYF

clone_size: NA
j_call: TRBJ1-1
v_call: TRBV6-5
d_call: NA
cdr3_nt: TGTGCCAGTACTCTACAGGGTTGGGGGAACACTGAAGCTTTCTTT
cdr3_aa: CASTLQGWGNTEAFF

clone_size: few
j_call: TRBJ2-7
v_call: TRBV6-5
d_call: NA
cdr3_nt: TGTGCCAGCAGGAACACAGGGAATCTTGCCGAGCAGTACTTC
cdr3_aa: CASRNTGNLAEQYF

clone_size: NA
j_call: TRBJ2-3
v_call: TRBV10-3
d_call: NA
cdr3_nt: TGTGCCATCAGTGAGCGAGGTGGATCCCCCACAGATACGCAGTATTTT
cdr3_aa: CAISERGGSPTDTQYF

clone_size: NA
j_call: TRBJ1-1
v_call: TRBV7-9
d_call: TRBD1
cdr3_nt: TGTGCCAGCAGCCAAGGACAGGGCGACACTGAAGCTTTCTTT
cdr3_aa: CASSQGQGDTEAFF

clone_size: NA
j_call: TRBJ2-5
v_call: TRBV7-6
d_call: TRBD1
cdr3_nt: TGTGCCAGCAGCTTAGGACGACAGGGGAGAGGGGAGACCCAGTACTTC
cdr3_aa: CASSLGRQGRGETQYF

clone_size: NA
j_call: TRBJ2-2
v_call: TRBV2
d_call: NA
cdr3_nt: TGTGCCAGCAGTGCAACTTCAACCGGGGAGCTGTTTTTT
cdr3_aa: CASSATSTGELFF

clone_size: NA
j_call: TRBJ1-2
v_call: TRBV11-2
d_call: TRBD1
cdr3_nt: TGTGCCAGCAGCTTAGCCGGGACAGGGAGCGCCTATGGCTACACCTTC
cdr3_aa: CASSLAGTGSAYGYTF

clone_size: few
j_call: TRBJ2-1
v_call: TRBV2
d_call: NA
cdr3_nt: TGTGCCAGCGAGATCCCTTTGTACAATGAGCAGTTCTTC
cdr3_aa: CASEIPLYNEQFF

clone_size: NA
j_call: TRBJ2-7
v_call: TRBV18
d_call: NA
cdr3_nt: TGTGCCAGCTCACCACCACAGGGATACGAGCAGTACTTC
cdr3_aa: CASSPPQGYEQYF

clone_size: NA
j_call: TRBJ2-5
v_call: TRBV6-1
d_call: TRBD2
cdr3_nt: TGTGCCAGCAGTCTGGGGACTAGCGGGGGAGAGACCCAGTACTTC
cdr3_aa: CASSLGTSGGETQYF

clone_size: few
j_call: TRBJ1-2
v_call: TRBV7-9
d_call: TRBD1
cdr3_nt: TGTGCCAGCAGCTCTAACGGACAGGGCCACTATGGCTACACCTTC
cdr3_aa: CASSSNGQGHYGYTF

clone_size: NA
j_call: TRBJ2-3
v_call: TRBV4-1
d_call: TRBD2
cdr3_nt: TGCGCCAGCAGCCAAGAACTAGCGGGAAGCACGCAGTATTTT
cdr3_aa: CASSQELAGSTQYF

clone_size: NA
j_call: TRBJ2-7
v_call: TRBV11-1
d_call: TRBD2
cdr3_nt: TGTGCCAGCAGCTTAGTTGCCAGCGGGGCCTACGAGCAGTACTTC
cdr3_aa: CASSLVASGAYEQYF

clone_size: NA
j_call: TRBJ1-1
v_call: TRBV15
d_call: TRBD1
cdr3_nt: TGTGCCACCAGCAGCGGGACAGGGAACACTGAAGCTTTCTTT
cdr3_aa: CATSSGTGNTEAFF

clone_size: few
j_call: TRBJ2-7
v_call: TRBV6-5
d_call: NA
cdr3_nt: TGTGCCAGCAGTTACAGGGGGAGCTCCTACGAGCAGTACTTC
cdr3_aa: CASSYRGSSYEQYF

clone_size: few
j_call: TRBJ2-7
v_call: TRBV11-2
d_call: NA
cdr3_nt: TGTGCCAGCAGCCCGAGGGCAGGGGTGTCCTACGAGCAGTACTTC
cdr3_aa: CASSPRAGVSYEQYF

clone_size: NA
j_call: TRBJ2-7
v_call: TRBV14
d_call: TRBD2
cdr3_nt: TGTGCCAGCAGCCAAGTCCCCAGCGGGGCAGGGCAGTACTTC
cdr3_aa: CASSQVPSGAGQYF

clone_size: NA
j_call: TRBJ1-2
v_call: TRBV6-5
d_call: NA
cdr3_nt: TGTGCCAGCAGTCCACTCGTGACGGGAAACTATGGCTACACCTTC
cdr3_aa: CASSPLVTGNYGYTF

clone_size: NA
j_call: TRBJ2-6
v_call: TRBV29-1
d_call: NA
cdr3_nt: TGCAGCGTTTCAACAGGTCCTGGGGCCAACGTCCTGACTTTC
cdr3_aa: CSVSTGPGANVLTF

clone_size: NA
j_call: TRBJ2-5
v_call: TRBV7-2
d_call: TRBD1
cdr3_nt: TGTGCCAGCAGCTTAGGGACAGGGGCGGGGGAGACCCAGTACTTC
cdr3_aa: CASSLGTGAGETQYF